A selection of T cell receptor beta chains follows, all from one sample in a study of cytomegalovirus exposure and HLA in healthy donors. Assay used: immunoSEQ multiplex PCR; TCRdb lists only in-frame clones, some missing. The table records more than 95,000 clones, roughly four fifths of them present only once. Sample: PBMCs. The origin of the receptors is a woman aged 18-29 years in good health and CMV-seronegative. Each CDR3 is given without its conserved first and last residue.

j_gene: TRBJ2-2
len: 12
v_gene: TRBV6-5
CDR3aa: ASTTPVNTGELF

j_gene: TRBJ1-2
len: 12
v_gene: TRBV6-5
CDR3aa: ASRKPGQVYGYT

j_gene: TRBJ2-7
len: 14
v_gene: TRBV11-2
CDR3aa: ASTSGTQKRGYEQY

j_gene: TRBJ1-4
len: 17
v_gene: TRBV4-1
CDR3aa: ASSQVSVIAGNSNEKLF

j_gene: TRBJ2-1
len: 13
v_gene: TRBV2
CDR3aa: ASSDRRGRQYEQF

j_gene: TRBJ1-1
len: 13
v_gene: TRBV7-9
CDR3aa: ASSSGQGANTEAF

j_gene: TRBJ2-7
len: 13
v_gene: TRBV29-1
CDR3aa: SVTRFRGGSDEQY

j_gene: TRBJ1-2
len: 8
v_gene: TRBV10-1
CDR3aa: ASRPPGFT

j_gene: TRBJ1-1
len: 10
v_gene: TRBV19
CDR3aa: AIGQGDSEAF

j_gene: TRBJ1-6
len: 11
v_gene: TRBV7-3
CDR3aa: ASSRDRNSPLH

j_gene: TRBJ1-5
len: 12
v_gene: TRBV25-1
CDR3aa: ASSELNSNQPQH

j_gene: TRBJ1-1
len: 14
v_gene: TRBV5-6
CDR3aa: ASNSPPGGKSTEAF

j_gene: TRBJ1-2
len: 14
v_gene: TRBV5-1
CDR3aa: ASSLEGGRSNYGYT

j_gene: TRBJ1-2
len: 12
v_gene: TRBV7-9
CDR3aa: ASSPPGTGAGYT

j_gene: TRBJ2-5
len: 13
v_gene: TRBV9
CDR3aa: ASSGGAGGAETQY

j_gene: .
len: 12
v_gene: TRBV5-1
CDR3aa: ASSSAGQSYEQY

j_gene: TRBJ2-3
len: 12
v_gene: TRBV30
CDR3aa: AWSDGTGVDTQY

j_gene: TRBJ2-5
len: 12
v_gene: TRBV28
CDR3aa: ASSGGQRGETQY

j_gene: TRBJ1-3
len: 11
v_gene: TRBV19
CDR3aa: ASSRISGNTIY

j_gene: TRBJ1-4
len: 11
v_gene: TRBV13
CDR3aa: ASSLTGFEKLF

j_gene: TRBJ2-5
len: 17
v_gene: TRBV28
CDR3aa: ASSSDRAIPHRDQETQY

j_gene: TRBJ1-2
len: 14
v_gene: TRBV6-6
CDR3aa: ASSYSGQGELYGYT

j_gene: TRBJ2-7
len: 13
v_gene: TRBV6-1
CDR3aa: ASSEASGGAYEQY

j_gene: TRBJ1-1
len: 13
v_gene: TRBV21-1
CDR3aa: ASSKVRQLNTEAF